This T cell receptor beta chain was obtained from a study of cytomegalovirus exposure and HLA in healthy donors. Primers: 60 Vbeta forward and 13 Jbeta reverse. Libraries were prepared by immunoSEQ multiplex PCR; TCRdb keeps only in-frame clonotypes and omits some of them. The sample has 70,000 to 95,000 clones, around 80% seen once. Trimming took off 8 bases at V and 2 bases at J, with 22 bases between the two ends. The CDR3 has 16 residues. CDR1 and CDR2 (germline): ENHRY, SYGVKD. Notes on this clone: Its antigen is still unknown.

Whole-study findings and limits: Later, TCR association rates were found to vary by HLA locus, highest for DRB1 and lowest for HLA-C. According to a later analysis, most TCR beta chains associated with CMV appeared HLA-restricted. A later analysis reportedly identified an Asian-associated ancestry cluster as carrying fewer N-insertions than the roughly 600-donor mean. TRBV6-2, TRBV6-3 and some other V segments were excluded as indistinguishable.

The V and J genes are TRBV10-3 and TRBJ2-7, with D possibly being TRBD1 (6 bases). This TCR derives from a male donor in good health and CMV-seronegative. Sequencing used PBMCs. CDR3 in DNA: TGTGCCATCCGTAAACAAACAGGGAACGGAGCCTACGAGCAGTACTTC. Translation: CAIRKQTGNGAYEQYF.